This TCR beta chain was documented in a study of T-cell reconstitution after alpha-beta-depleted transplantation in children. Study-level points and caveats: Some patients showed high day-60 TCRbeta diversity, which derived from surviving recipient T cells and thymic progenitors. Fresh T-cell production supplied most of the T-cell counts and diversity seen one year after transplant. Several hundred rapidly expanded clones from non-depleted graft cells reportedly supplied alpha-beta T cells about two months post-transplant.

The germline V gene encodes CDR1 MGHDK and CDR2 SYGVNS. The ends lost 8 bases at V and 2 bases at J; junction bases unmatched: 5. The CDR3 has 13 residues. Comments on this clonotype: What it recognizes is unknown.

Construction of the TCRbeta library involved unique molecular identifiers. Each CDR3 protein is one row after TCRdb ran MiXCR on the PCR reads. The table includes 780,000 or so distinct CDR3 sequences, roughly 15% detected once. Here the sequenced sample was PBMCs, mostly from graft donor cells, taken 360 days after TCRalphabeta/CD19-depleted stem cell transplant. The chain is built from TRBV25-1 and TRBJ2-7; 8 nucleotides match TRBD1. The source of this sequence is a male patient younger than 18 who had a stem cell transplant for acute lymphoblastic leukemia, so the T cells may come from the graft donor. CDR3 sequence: CASGQGSAYEQYF. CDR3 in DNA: TGTGCCAGCGGACAGGGAAGCGCCTACGAGCAGTACTTC.